This passage covers 6 T cell receptor beta chains from one sample sequenced in a study of cytomegalovirus exposure and HLA in healthy donors. Researchers ran the PCR with 60 Vbeta and 13 Jbeta primers. Clones were sequenced by immunoSEQ multiplex PCR, and TCRdb holds only the in-frame ones, with some missing. The data contain some 160,000 clones, roughly 67% of them singletons. The specimen was PBMCs. All receptors derive from a woman under 30 in good health and CMV-seropositive.

J is TRBJ2-1 and V is TRBV6-5; 12 bases are shared with TRBD2. V dropped 5 bases and J dropped 6; count of bases not matched to a gene: 5. The CDR3 is 15 residues long. Germline V gene lookup returns CDR1 MNHEY and CDR2 SVGAGI. The CDR3 protein is CASSLAGGLSNEQFF. DNA of the CDR3: TGTGCCAGCAGTCTAGCGGGGGGGCTAAGCAATGAGCAGTTCTTC.

The V gene is TRBV7-3, the J gene TRBJ1-2, with D unresolved. The CDR3 consists of 16 residues. Germline values: CDR1 SGHTA, CDR2 FQGTGA. Trimming took 2 bases from V and 8 from J, leaving 21 bases between them. The CDR3 sequence: CASSLDTDSGIRGYTF. The DNA of the CDR3 is TGTGCCAGCAGCTTAGACACGGACTCCGGGATAAGGGGCTACACCTTC.

The V gene is TRBV27, the J gene TRBJ2-3; D is ambiguous. The CDR3 has 18 amino acids. Germline values: CDR1 MNHEY, CDR2 SMNVEV (reference sequence). V was cut by 1 base and J by 0 bases, with 17 bases left in between. The CDR3 coding sequence is TGTGCCAGCAGTTTATTGAGTAGTACTGGTCCTAGCACAGATACGCAGTATTTT. It yields the protein CASSLLSSTGPSTDTQYF.

This clone has more than one count but fewer than ten. J is TRBJ1-4 and V is TRBV10-2; 11 bases match TRBD1. Germline values: CDR1 WSHSY, CDR2 SAAADI. The CDR3 runs to 17 residues. J was trimmed by 2 bases and V by 1 base; bases with no gene match: 3. CDR3 protein: CASSELDRGLTNEKLFF. DNA for the CDR3: TGCGCCAGCAGTGAGTTGGACAGGGGGCTGACTAATGAAAAACTGTTTTTT.

This sequence joins TRBV7-3 and TRBJ2-1, with 8 bases matching TRBD2. J lost 7 bases, V lost 4 bases, and 6 bases had no gene match. The germline gives CDR1 SGHTA, CDR2 FQGTGA. The CDR3 consists of 14 residues. CDR3 in amino acids: CASSSRGGLNEQFF. The CDR3 DNA reads TGTGCCAGCAGCTCCCGGGGGGGGTTGAATGAGCAGTTCTTC.

The gene calls are TRBV7-9 and TRBJ1-2; a possible D gene is TRBD1 (6 bases). V was cut by 0 bases and J by 6 bases, with 8 bases left in between. Germline-derived CDR1 and CDR2 are SEHNR and FQNEAQ (reference sequence). CDR3 length: 13 amino acids. This chain's CDR3 is CASSLAQGDGYTF. In DNA, the CDR3 is TGTGCCAGCAGCTTAGCACAGGGCGATGGCTACACCTTC. The variable domain in full, completed from reference TRBV7-9 and TRBJ1-2, reads DTGVSQNPRHKITKRGQNVTFRCDPISEHNRLYWYRQTLGQGPEFLTYFQNEAQLEKSRLLSDRFSAERPKGSFSTLEIQRTEQGDSAMYLCASSLAQGDGYTFGSGTRLTVV.